One sample yielded the 7 T cell receptor beta chains listed below, sequenced in a study of blood T cells in healthy people across ages. The second PCR ran roughly 7 to 12 cycles with a sample-barcoded 5' primer and J-beta primers. In TCRdb, the 5' RACE reads were re-called with MiXCR into one record per CDR3 protein. The sample lists under 1,000,000 distinct CDR3 sequences; about 42% were seen once. The sample consisted of blood. Receptors were obtained from an elderly man in good health.

The count of this clonotype is one. The V and J genes are TRBV20-1 and TRBJ2-5; D remains ambiguous. The J call may be mistaken, given a closer DNA end match to TRBJ2-7. Germline-derived CDR1 and CDR2 are DFQATT and SNEGSKA (reference sequence). CDR3 length: 13 residues. The CDR3 DNA reads as TGCAGTGCTAGAGAGGTTGGAGCCTACGAGCAGTACTTC. Amino acid sequence: CSAREVGAYEQYF.

The chain is built from TRBV5-1 and TRBJ1-5, with D possibly matching TRBD1 (5 bases). Per germline, CDR1 SGHRS and CDR2 YFSETQ. This CDR3 is built from 15 residues. The germline V and J ends were trimmed by 5 bases and 9 bases, with 21 bases remaining between them. The CDR3 loop is CASSKERGPGRPQHF. CDR3 coding DNA: TGCGCCAGCAGTAAAGAAAGGGGTCCGGGTCGGCCCCAGCATTTT. Variable domain in full (rest from reference TRBV5-1 and TRBJ1-5): KAGVTQTPRYLIKTRGQQVTLSCSPISGHRSVSWYQQTPGQGLQFLFEYFSETQRNKGNFPGRFSGRQFSNSRSEMNVSTLELGDSALYLCASSKERGPGRPQHFGDGTRLSIL.

This chain joins TRBV5-1 and TRBJ1-4, with D possibly matching TRBD1 (6 bases). Trimming shortened V by 4 bases and J by 5 bases, and 9 bases separated the two germline ends. The CDR3 has 13 amino acids. Germline V CDR1 and CDR2: SGHRS, YFSETQ. The CDR3 loop reads CASSNQGNEKLFF. Written as DNA, the CDR3 is TGCGCCAGCAGCAATCAGGGGAATGAAAAACTGTTTTTT.

As for this clonotype: A much larger clone differs by one base, so this may be a read error. V is TRBV7-2 and J is TRBJ2-5; D uncertain. CDR3 length equals 14 residues. V was shortened by 1 base and J by 11 bases, with 17 bases between the two germline ends. From germline, CDR1 is SGHTA and CDR2 FQGNSA. As DNA, the CDR3 is TGTGCCAGCAGCTTAGAAGGACGGTACAATGAGCAGTACTTC. Translation: CASSLEGRYNEQYF.

The rearrangement joins TRBV6-1 to TRBJ1-5; no firm D call. V gave up 2 bases and J gave up 9 bases, with 17 bases separating them. The CDR3 spans 15 residues. Looked up from germline, CDR1 is MNHNS and CDR2 is SASEGT. CDR3: CASSEYPTPDRPQHF. The CDR3 DNA reads TGTGCCAGCAGTGAATACCCTACACCGGATAGGCCCCAGCATTTT.

The gene calls are TRBV6-5 and TRBJ2-1; 10 bases line up with TRBD2. J gave up 7 bases and V 8 bases, and 11 bases lay outside the gene matches. The CDR3 length is 15 residues. Germline V gene data show CDR1 as MNHEY and CDR2 as SVGAGI. The CDR3 loop reads CASSGVAGGNNEQFF. CDR3 sequence (DNA): TGTGCCAGCTCCGGGGTAGCGGGGGGAAATAATGAGCAGTTCTTC.

The rearrangement uses TRBV7-2 and TRBJ1-1; 10 positions match TRBD1. Germline V gene data show CDR1 as SGHTA and CDR2 as FQGNSA. V dropped 2 bases and J dropped 4; count of bases not matched to a gene: 4. The CDR3 is 15 amino acids. The DNA for the CDR3 is TGTGCCAGCAGCTTATTAGACAGGGGGCGCACTGAAGCTTTCTTT. This translates into CASSLLDRGRTEAFF.